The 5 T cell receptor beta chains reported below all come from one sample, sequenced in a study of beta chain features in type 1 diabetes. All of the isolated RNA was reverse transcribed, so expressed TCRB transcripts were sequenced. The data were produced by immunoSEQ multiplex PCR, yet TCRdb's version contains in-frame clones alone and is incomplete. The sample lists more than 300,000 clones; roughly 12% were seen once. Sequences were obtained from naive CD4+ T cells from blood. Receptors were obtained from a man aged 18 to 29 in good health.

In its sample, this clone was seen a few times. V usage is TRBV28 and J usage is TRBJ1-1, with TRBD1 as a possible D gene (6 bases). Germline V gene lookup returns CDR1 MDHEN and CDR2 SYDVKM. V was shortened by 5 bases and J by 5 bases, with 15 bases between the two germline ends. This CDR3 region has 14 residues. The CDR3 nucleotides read TGTGCCAGCAGTACCCAGGGGTACCGAACTGAAGCTTTCTTT. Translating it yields CASSTQGYRTEAFF.

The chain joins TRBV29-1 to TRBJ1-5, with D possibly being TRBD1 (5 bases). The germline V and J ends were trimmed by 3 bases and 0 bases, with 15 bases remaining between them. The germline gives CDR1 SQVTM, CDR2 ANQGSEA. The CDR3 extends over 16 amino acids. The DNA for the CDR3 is TGCAGCGTTGACAGGTCGGGGGTATATAGCAATCAGCCCCAGCATTTT. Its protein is CSVDRSGVYSNQPQHF.

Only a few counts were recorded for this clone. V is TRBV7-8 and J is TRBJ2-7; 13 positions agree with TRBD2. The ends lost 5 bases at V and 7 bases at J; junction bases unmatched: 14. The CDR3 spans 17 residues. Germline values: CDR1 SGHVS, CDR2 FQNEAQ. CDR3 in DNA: TGTGCCAGCAGCCCGAAGCGGACTAGCGGGAGTCGAGGGGAGCAGTACTTC. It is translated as CASSPKRTSGSRGEQYF.

CDR3 residues: CASTPTGFYEQYF. The CDR3 DNA reads TGTGCCAGCACCCCGACAGGGTTCTACGAGCAGTACTTC. V is TRBV6-5 and J is TRBJ2-7, with 7 nucleotides matching TRBD1. This CDR3 contains 13 residues. V lost 7 bases and J lost 3; bases outside the gene matches: 6. CDR1 and CDR2 (germline): MNHEY, SVGAGI.

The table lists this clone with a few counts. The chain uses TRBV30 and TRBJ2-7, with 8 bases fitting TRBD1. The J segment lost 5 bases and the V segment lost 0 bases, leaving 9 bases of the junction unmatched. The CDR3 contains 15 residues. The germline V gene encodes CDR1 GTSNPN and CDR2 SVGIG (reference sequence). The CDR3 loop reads CAWSVGGQGIDEQYF. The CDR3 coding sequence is TGTGCCTGGAGTGTCGGAGGACAGGGTATCGACGAGCAGTACTTC.